These T cell receptor beta chains were read from a single sample in a study of blood T cell repertoires in COVID-19. Method: immunoSEQ multiplex PCR; TCRdb's copy keeps in-frame clones and lacks some. The sample has 200,000 to 250,000 clones, roughly 87% seen once. Source material: peripheral blood. These receptors all stem from a man aged 35-49 years with active or convalescent COVID-19. CDR3s include the opening cysteine and the closing phenylalanine or tryptophan. Fields, in order: clone size, D gene, J gene, V gene, CDR3 DNA, CDR3 protein. The D gene is left open where the match is weak. The size entry is marked missing in some rows and otherwise reads once, few, many or a size class.

NA	NA	TRBJ1-5	TRBV30	TGTGCCTGGAGTGCAGGAGGTTACAATCAGCCCCAGCATTTT	CAWSAGGYNQPQHF
NA	NA	TRBJ2-7	TRBV5-1	TGCGCCAGCAGCTTGGGAGACACTAGGGCCTACGAGCAGTACTTC	CASSLGDTRAYEQYF
NA	NA	TRBJ1-6	TRBV27	TGTGCCAGCAGTTTGTGGGGACTCAGGTCACCCCTCCACTTT	CASSLWGLRSPLHF
NA	TRBD1	TRBJ1-1	TRBV3-1/TRBV3-2	TGTGCCAGCAGCCCGTTCAGGGGGTTCATGAACACTGAAGCTTTCTTT	CASSPFRGFMNTEAFF
NA	NA	TRBJ1-5	TRBV27	TGTGCCAGCAGTTTATTATACAGGGAAGGGAATCAGCCCCAGCATTTT	CASSLLYREGNQPQHF
NA	NA	TRBJ1-4	TRBV7-9	TGTGCCAGCAGCTTAGTAAGAGGAGTACCTAATGAAAAACTGTTTTTT	CASSLVRGVPNEKLFF
NA	TRBD1	TRBJ2-3	TRBV5-1	TGCGCCAGCAGCTTGTACAGGGGATCAACAGATACGCAGTATTTT	CASSLYRGSTDTQYF
NA	NA	TRBJ1-2	TRBV19	TGTGCCAGTAGTACCGCCCTACAGGGTTCCTATGGCTACACCTTC	CASSTALQGSYGYTF
NA	TRBD2	TRBJ2-7	TRBV7-2	TGTGCCAGCAGCCAGGGACTAGCGAGAGAGCAGTACTTC	CASSQGLAREQYF
NA	NA	TRBJ2-3	TRBV7-3	TGTGCCAGCAGCTTAGGCCTTTTAAGCACAGATACGCAGTATTTT	CASSLGLLSTDTQYF
NA	TRBD1	TRBJ1-5	TRBV30	TGTGCCTGGGGCAGACAGGGGACCCTCCCAAATCAGCCCCAGCATTTT	CAWGRQGTLPNQPQHF
NA	TRBD1	TRBJ1-4	TRBV19	TGTGCCAGTAGGGCAGGGGGGAGGAAACTGTTTTTT	CASRAGGRKLFF
few	TRBD2	TRBJ2-7	TRBV11-2	TGTGCCAGCAGCCCTCTTGGGGGGGTCTACGAGCAGTACTTC	CASSPLGGVYEQYF
NA	TRBD1	TRBJ2-5	TRBV3-1/TRBV3-2	TGTGCCAGCAGCCAAACGGCTGGCAGGGGGCCGCGGGAGACCCAGTACTTC	CASSQTAGRGPRETQYF
NA	NA	TRBJ2-3	TRBV7-8	TGTGCCAGCAGCCCGACAGCGCTTCTTAGCACAGATACGCAGTATTTT	CASSPTALLSTDTQYF